The clone carrying this T cell receptor (beta chain) was seen a handful of times. The data are from a study of T-cell memory formation after mild COVID-19. On the study more broadly: TCR clusters showed largely donor specificity.

With constant-segment primers, 5'RACE yielded cDNA libraries of TCR alpha and TCR beta that carried sample barcodes and UMIs. TCRdb processed the 5' RACE reads anew with MiXCR; each CDR3 protein has one entry. There are tens of thousands of distinct CDR3 sequences in the sample; over 15% occur only once, and under 35% lies in the top ten. V lost 4 bases to trimming and J lost 2 bases, with 13 bases between them. In germline, CDR1 is SQVTM, CDR2 ANQGSEA. This CDR3 spans 14 amino acids. The source is an adult woman who had mild COVID-19 (a few samples of this study predate the infection). Cell type and time point are not known. The rearrangement links TRBV29-1 to TRBJ2-3, with D possibly being TRBD2 (5 bases). The sequenced sample consisted of PBMCs or a T cell subset sorted from them (not recorded which). This chain's CDR3 is CSVVSASSTDTQYF. The CDR3 DNA follows: TGCAGCGTTGTCTCAGCTAGCTCCACAGATACGCAGTATTTT.